A single sample gave rise to the 26 T cell receptor beta chains below, sequenced in a study of blood T cell repertoires in COVID-19. Sequencing was performed with immunoSEQ multiplex PCR; in TCRdb, only in-frame clones are kept and a portion is missing. The sample shows approximately 88,000 clones, about 85% of them seen only once. Material: peripheral blood. The receptors originated from a woman in her sixties or seventies with acute or convalescent COVID-19.

The chain has TRBV11-3 and TRBJ1-2, with TRBD1 as a possible D gene (6 bases). Germline V lookup: CDR1 SGHNT, CDR2 YENEEA. Trimming took 3 bases from V and 4 from J, leaving 9 bases between them. This CDR3 region has 13 residues. CDR3 sequence (DNA): TGTGCCAGCAGCTTCTTAGGGGGCTATGGCTACACCTTC. This codes for CASSFLGGYGYTF.

V usage is TRBV6-5 and J usage is TRBJ1-2, with D possibly matching TRBD1 (5 bases). CDR1 is MNHEY and CDR2 is SVGAGI in the germline V gene. V gave up 6 bases and J gave up 1 base, with 12 bases separating them. The CDR3 is made up of 14 amino acids. Here the CDR3 reads CASRAGPINYGYTF. Written as DNA, the CDR3 is TGTGCCAGCAGAGCGGGACCGATTAACTATGGCTACACCTTC.

J is TRBJ2-1 and V is TRBV10-2; 8 positions agree with TRBD2. Looked up from germline, CDR1 is WSHSY and CDR2 is SAAADI. The V segment lost 5 bases and the J segment 1 base; nucleotides outside the gene matches: 4. The CDR3 is 15 amino acids. CDR3 loop: CASSPSSGSYNEQFF. The CDR3 nucleotides read TGCGCCAGCAGTCCTTCTAGCGGGTCCTACAATGAGCAGTTCTTC.

The chain combines TRBV2 with TRBJ2-7; 8 nucleotides align to TRBD2. V lost 7 bases and J lost 7; bases outside the gene matches: 6. The CDR3 runs to 12 residues. Germline V CDR1 and CDR2: SNHLY, FYNNEI. The chain's CDR3 is CASNTGTREQYV. The CDR3 DNA reads TGTGCCAGCAATACCGGGACTAGAGAGCAGTACGTC.

V usage is TRBV6-5 and J usage is TRBJ1-1; possibly TRBD1 for D (5 bases). CDR3 length: 13 residues. Germline loops: CDR1 MNHEY, CDR2 SVGAGI. Trimming pared 2 bases from V and 1 base from J, leaving 5 bases between. The CDR3 DNA reads as TGTGCCAGCAGTTACGGACAGAACACTGAAGCTTTCTTT. It translates to CASSYGQNTEAFF.

About this clone: Other DNA sequences within the sample encode an identical CDR3. V gene TRBV6-4 combines with J gene TRBJ1-2; D is ambiguous. Germline V lookup: CDR1 MRHNA, CDR2 SNTAGT. The CDR3 has 11 residues. The ends were cut back, 0 bases at V and 8 bases at J, with 4 bases in the middle. CDR3 in amino acids: CASSDSRGYTF. Written as DNA, the CDR3 is TGTGCCAGCAGTGACTCTCGGGGCTACACCTTC.

V and J are TRBV7-9 and TRBJ2-6; 7 bases are a match to TRBD1. The CDR3 contains 19 residues. V dropped 5 bases and J dropped 4; count of bases not matched to a gene: 17. The germline CDR1 and CDR2 sequences are SEHNR and FQNEAQ (reference sequence). The CDR3 spells CASSRSTGWDEFGANVLTF. The CDR3 DNA reads as TGTGCCAGCAGCCGATCGACAGGGTGGGACGAGTTCGGGGCCAACGTCCTGACTTTC. The entire variable domain, with the rest obtained from reference TRBV7-9 and TRBJ2-6, is as follows: DTGVSQNPRHKITKRGQNVTFRCDPISEHNRLYWYRQTLGQGPEFLTYFQNEAQLEKSRLLSDRFSAERPKGSFSTLEIQRTEQGDSAMYLCASSRSTGWDEFGANVLTFGAGSRLTVL.

The chain recombines TRBV19 with TRBJ1-2, with a possible D match to TRBD1 (6 bases). The V gene's germline CDR1 is LNHDA and CDR2 SQIVND (reference sequence). The CDR3 extends over 16 amino acids. With 5 bases removed from V and 2 bases from J, the gap between germline ends came to 18 bases. In DNA form, the CDR3 reads TGTGCCAGTAGTCGAGCAGGGGCCGGAATGAACTATGGCTACACCTTC. Encoded protein: CASSRAGAGMNYGYTF. Variable domain in full (rest from reference TRBV19 and TRBJ1-2): DGGITQSPKYLFRKEGQNVTLSCEQNLNHDAMYWYRQDPGQGLRLIYYSQIVNDFQKGDIAEGYSVSREKKESFPLTVTSAQKNPTAFYLCASSRAGAGMNYGYTFGSGTRLTVV.

This CDR3 reads CASSEAIAAYEQYV. The DNA for the CDR3 is TGTGCCAGCAGTGAAGCGATAGCCGCTTACGAGCAGTACGTC. This chain links TRBV6-1 with TRBJ2-7; no firm D call. The V and J ends lost 0 bases and 4 bases respectively, with 10 bases between them. This CDR3 is 14 amino acids long. The V gene's germline CDR1 is MNHNS and CDR2 SASEGT.

V is TRBV21-1 and J is TRBJ1-2. TRBV21-1 is tagged as a pseudogene. This CDR3 has 12 amino acids. The CDR3 DNA reads TGTGCCAGCAGCCAATCTCCGGGAGGCTACACCTTC. As protein: CASSQSPGGYTF.

The CDR3 coding sequence is TGTGCCAGCCGGGGAGGGGCGTCTCTCTATGGCTACACCTTC. This sequence encodes CASRGGASLYGYTF. V usage is TRBV28 and J usage is TRBJ1-2; TRBD1 is a possible D gene (5 bases). Germline V gene lookup returns CDR1 MDHEN and CDR2 SYDVKM. The CDR3 contains 14 residues. Deletions cut 8 bases from V and 4 bases from J, with 17 bases between.

The chain links TRBV7-2 to TRBJ1-1; TRBD1 aligns across 7 bases. Germline lookup yields CDR1 SGHTA and CDR2 FQGNSA. CDR3 length equals 11 residues. With 7 bases clipped from V and 11 bases from J, the junction kept 7 bases outside the gene matches. The CDR3 region is CASTPGGLAFF. The CDR3 DNA follows: TGTGCCAGCACCCCAGGGGGATTGGCTTTCTTT.

The rearrangement joins TRBV5-4 to TRBJ1-1, with a possible D match to TRBD1 (6 bases). V lost 0 bases, J lost 5 bases, and 14 bases lay in between. From germline, CDR1 is SGHNT and CDR2 YYREEE (reference sequence). This CDR3 comprises 15 residues. This CDR3 reads CASSLVGVQGTEAFF. CDR3 DNA sequence: TGTGCCAGCAGCTTGGTGGGGGTTCAGGGGACTGAAGCTTTCTTT. Full variable domain (missing parts from reference TRBV5-4 and TRBJ1-1): ETGVTQSPTHLIKTRGQQVTLRCSSQSGHNTVSWYQQALGQGPQFIFQYYREEENGRGNFPPRFSGLQFPNYSSELNVNALELDDSALYLCASSLVGVQGTEAFFGQGTRLTVV.

This clone came up once. CDR3 loop: CASSLTTGDQPQHF. CDR3 DNA: TGTGCCAGCAGTTTGACGACAGGAGATCAGCCCCAGCATTTT. The chain couples TRBV6-2 or TRBV6-3 to TRBJ1-5, with D tentatively TRBD1 (6 bases). Trimming pared 4 bases from V and 5 bases from J, leaving 12 bases between. Germline CDR1 is MNHEY and CDR2 is SVGEGT. The CDR3 totals 14 residues.

V is TRBV10-3 and J is TRBJ1-1, with no clear D. In germline, CDR1 is ENHRY, CDR2 SYGVKD. The CDR3 runs 12 residues. Trimming stripped 10 bases from V and 4 bases from J, with 13 bases between. CDR3 DNA: TGTGCCAGCCGGAGCGCGGTCACTGAAGCTTTCTTT. Its translation: CASRSAVTEAFF.

The V gene is TRBV27, the J gene TRBJ2-2; D is perhaps TRBD1 (6 bases). V was clipped by 3 bases and J by 3 bases, with 11 bases between them. Germline V gives CDR1 MNHEY, CDR2 SMNVEV (reference sequence). The CDR3 has 15 amino acids. The DNA for the CDR3 is TGTGCCAGCAGTTTCCCGGGACACGACACCGGGGAGCTGTTTTTT. Translated: CASSFPGHDTGELFF.

CDR3 sequence: CASSLSGTGVSGNTIYF. The CDR3, as DNA: TGTGCCAGCAGCCTCTCCGGGACAGGGGTCTCTGGAAACACCATATATTTT. V gene TRBV3-1 (or the pseudogene TRBV3-2) combines with J gene TRBJ1-3; 10 bases map to TRBD1. CDR1 LGHDT and CDR2 YNNKEL come from the germline V gene (reference sequence). CDR3 length equals 17 residues. J lost 0 bases, V lost 4 bases, and 6 bases had no gene match.

As to this clone: The same CDR3 also results from other DNA sequences found in this sample. The chain joins TRBV30 to TRBJ1-1; maybe TRBD1 (5 bases). This CDR3 has 13 amino acids. Per the germline V gene, CDR1 is GTSNPN and CDR2 is SVGIG (reference sequence). Trimming stripped 2 bases from V and 1 base from J, with 8 bases between. The DNA for the CDR3 is TGTGCCTGGAGTCGGCAGGGGAACACTGAAGCTTTCTTT. Encoded protein: CAWSRQGNTEAFF.

The chain is built from TRBV7-2 and TRBJ2-5, with D perhaps matching TRBD2 (7 bases). The CDR3 covers 15 residues. Germline values: CDR1 SGHTA, CDR2 FQGNSA. V was clipped by 0 bases and J by 4 bases, with 12 bases between them. The CDR3 here is CASSLAGGGGETQYF. The CDR3 DNA reads as TGTGCCAGCAGCTTAGCGGGAGGGGGGGGAGAGACCCAGTACTTC.

V and J are TRBV3-1 (or the pseudogene TRBV3-2) and TRBJ2-5; D remains unclear. The CDR3 contains 13 residues. The germline V and J ends were trimmed by 5 bases and 5 bases, with 12 bases remaining between them. CDR1 and CDR2 (germline): LGHDT, YNNKEL (reference sequence). CDR3 protein: CASSSPSRETQYF. In DNA form, the CDR3 reads TGTGCCAGCAGCTCCCCCTCTCGTGAGACCCAGTACTTC.

The J gene is TRBJ2-6, the V gene TRBV11-3; possible D gene TRBD1, 5 bases. V shed 0 bases and J shed 2 bases, with 8 bases lying between them. Germline loops: CDR1 SGHNT, CDR2 YENEEA. CDR3 length: 16 amino acids. The chain's CDR3 is CASSLDSGPGANVLTF. In DNA form, the CDR3 reads TGTGCCAGCAGCTTAGATTCAGGGCCTGGGGCCAACGTCCTGACTTTC.

The chain recombines TRBV7-2 with TRBJ2-5, with 7 bases identical to TRBD2. J lost 9 bases, V lost 1 base, and 8 bases had no gene match. CDR3 length: 14 amino acids. Germline loops: CDR1 SGHTA, CDR2 FQGNSA. The CDR3 DNA follows: TGTGCCAGCAGCTTAGTGGTTGGGCTAGCGGCCCAGTACTTC. Protein: CASSLVVGLAAQYF.

V usage is TRBV4-3 and J usage is TRBJ1-4; D possibly corresponds to TRBD1 (6 bases). This CDR3 has 15 amino acids. V was shortened by 1 base and J by 8 bases, with 14 bases between the two germline ends. Per germline, CDR1 LGHNA and CDR2 YSLEER. The CDR3 nucleotides read TGCGCCAGCAGCCAAGGAACAGGGAGAGGCGAAAAACTGTTTTTT. This codes for CASSQGTGRGEKLFF.

Details on this clone: An end of the junction does not agree with germline; a read error may underlie this. This chain connects TRBV27 to TRBJ1-3, with 10 bases that match TRBD1. The CDR3 is made up of 13 amino acids. Per germline, CDR1 MNHEY and CDR2 SMNVEV (reference sequence). CDR3 sequence reads: CASSLYPGQGLHF. In DNA form, the CDR3 reads TGTGCCAGCAGTTTATATCCGGGACAGGGGCTCCATTTT.

The chain employs TRBV3-1 (or the pseudogene TRBV3-2) and TRBJ1-1; D ambiguous. The CDR3 extends over 14 amino acids. CDR1 and CDR2 from the germline V gene are LGHDT and YNNKEL (reference sequence). V dropped 6 bases and J dropped 4 bases, with 15 bases sitting between them. The CDR3 DNA is TGTGCCAGCAGGCTTACCCGCGTTAGCACTGAAGCTTTCTTT. Its protein product is CASRLTRVSTEAFF.

The chain uses TRBV28 and TRBJ1-2; D gene unclear. Looked up from germline, CDR1 is MDHEN and CDR2 is SYDVKM. This CDR3 contains 10 residues. The CDR3: CAARSYGYTF. The CDR3 DNA sequence: TGTGCGGCCCGTTCCTATGGCTACACCTTC.